This T cell receptor (beta chain) was captured in a study of blood T cells in healthy people across ages. This clonotype was observed once. A J-beta primer mix and a sample-barcoded 5' primer were used in a second PCR of about 7 to 11 cycles. One entry per CDR3 protein, called by TCRdb with MiXCR from the 5' RACE reads. The data show 1 million or so distinct CDR3 sequences, with 20% to 25% seen just once and around 0.75% held by the top ten. A further study also used this sample, focusing on T cells of mothers and their children. That paper states: There were over 9.5 million TCR beta CDR3 reads from each mother and several million from each child.

Material for sequencing was blood. This clonotype was obtained from a girl aged 2 to 10 in good health.

The CDR3 DNA reads as TGCAGTGCTAAACTGCGGGGAAACACCATATATTTT. Protein product: CSAKLRGNTIYF. This chain links TRBV20-1 with TRBJ1-3; D unclear. Trimming stripped 4 bases from V and 4 bases from J, with 8 bases between. From germline, CDR1 is DFQATT and CDR2 SNEGSKA (reference sequence). The CDR3 consists of 12 residues.